Shown below are 9 T cell receptor beta chains from a single sample sequenced in a study of T cell repertoires in ileal Crohn's disease. Clones were read by immunoSEQ multiplex PCR, and TCRdb kept only the in-frame ones, dropping some. The table records several thousand clones, roughly 79% of them present only once. The sequenced sample consisted of ileal tissue. These receptor sequences come from an adult with Crohn's disease.

The chain links TRBV6-4 to TRBJ1-1; D is uncertain. The CDR3 runs to 14 residues. Germline V gene sequence: CDR1 MRHNA, CDR2 SNTAGT. V dropped 3 bases and J dropped 0 bases, with 8 bases sitting between them. The CDR3 sequence is CASSEGTMNTEAFF. The CDR3 DNA sequence: TGTGCCAGCAGTGAGGGCACGATGAACACTGAAGCTTTCTTT.

The sample holds one count of this clone. The chain employs TRBV5-5 and TRBJ1-2; D gene ambiguous. CDR3 length: 12 residues. V shed 4 bases and J shed 4 bases, with 8 bases lying between them. Per germline, CDR1 SGHKS and CDR2 YYEKEE (reference sequence). CDR3 sequence reads: CASSKTSYGYTF. DNA for the CDR3: TGTGCCAGCAGCAAGACATCCTATGGCTACACCTTC. The variable domain in full, completed from reference TRBV5-5 and TRBJ1-2, reads DAGVTQSPTHLIKTRGQQVTLRCSPISGHKSVSWYQQVLGQGPQFIFQYYEKEERGRGNFPDRFSARQFPNYSSELNVNALLLGDSALYLCASSKTSYGYTFGSGTRLTVV.

This clone has just one count. The chain couples TRBV5-1 to TRBJ2-5, with D maybe TRBD1 (6 bases). CDR1 is SGHRS and CDR2 is YFSETQ in the germline V gene. V lost 1 base, J lost 2 bases, and 9 bases lay in between. The CDR3 sequence is 14 residues long. CDR3 DNA sequence: TGCGCCAGCAGCTTGCTGGACAGTCAAGAGACCCAGTACTTC. Its protein is CASSLLDSQETQYF. Looking up the rest from reference TRBV5-1 and TRBJ2-5 gives the full variable domain: KAGVTQTPRYLIKTRGQQVTLSCSPISGHRSVSWYQQTPGQGLQFLFEYFSETQRNKGNFPGRFSGRQFSNSRSEMNVSTLELGDSALYLCASSLLDSQETQYFGPGTRLLVL.

The rearrangement joins TRBV27 to TRBJ2-3; 7 nucleotides line up with TRBD1. V was clipped by 6 bases and J by 5 bases; unmatched bases: 8. Germline values: CDR1 MNHEY, CDR2 SMNVEV (reference sequence). The CDR3 consists of 14 residues. The CDR3 bases are TGTGCCAGCAGCCAAGACAGGGTGGGAGATACGCAGTATTTT. Its translation: CASSQDRVGDTQYF.

This clone was seen only once. The chain is built from TRBV5-1 and TRBJ2-5; D is unclear. The germline CDR1 and CDR2 sequences are SGHRS and YFSETQ. The CDR3 covers 13 residues. Trimming left V 1 base short and J 5 bases short, with 9 bases between. The CDR3 loop is CASSLNFGETQYF. For the CDR3, the DNA is TGCGCCAGCAGCTTGAATTTCGGGGAGACCCAGTACTTC.

This chain joins TRBV28 and TRBJ2-7; TRBD2 matches 12 bases. Germline CDR1 is MDHEN and CDR2 is SYDVKM. V was clipped by 4 bases and J by 0 bases; unmatched bases: 7. CDR3 length: 17 residues. CDR3 protein: CASSSPLTSGSSYEQYF. CDR3 bases: TGTGCCAGCAGTTCCCCCCTGACTAGCGGGAGCTCCTACGAGCAGTACTTC.

This rearrangement joins TRBV4-3 to TRBJ1-5, with 7 nucleotides matching TRBD1. V shed 3 bases, J shed 6 bases, and the junction held 8 bases outside the gene matches. The CDR3 contains 15 residues. Germline CDR1 and CDR2: LGHNA and YSLEER. CDR3 amino acids: CASSQALQGIQPQHF. Written as DNA, the CDR3 is TGCGCCAGCAGCCAGGCTTTACAGGGGATTCAGCCCCAGCATTTT.

The V gene is TRBV28, the J gene TRBJ2-7, with 7 bases lining up with TRBD1. J was trimmed by 2 bases and V by 4 bases; bases with no gene match: 5. Germline V lookup: CDR1 MDHEN, CDR2 SYDVKM. This CDR3 has 14 residues. The CDR3 DNA reads TGTGCCAGCAGTTACCGGGACAGCGCCTACGAGCAGTACTTC. It specifies CASSYRDSAYEQYF.

This chain joins TRBV19 and TRBJ2-5, with 10 bases fitting TRBD2. Looked up from germline, CDR1 is LNHDA and CDR2 is SQIVND (reference sequence). This CDR3 contains 15 residues. After removal of 6 bases from V and 0 bases from J, the junction contained 4 bases not matched to a gene. The CDR3 protein is CASSPTSGYQETQYF. The CDR3 DNA reads as TGTGCCAGTAGCCCGACTAGCGGGTACCAAGAGACCCAGTACTTC.